The T cell receptor (beta chain) described here comes from a study of Ad26.COV2.S vaccination and SARS-CoV-2 variants. Treatment: some 20 received Ad26.COV2.S at low or high dose, single or two shots; roughly 5 received placebo; per-sample allocation not given. Specimens were obtained on day 63 following the first vaccine or placebo injection. The CDR3 loop spans 16 amino acids. Looked up from germline, CDR1 is SGHRS and CDR2 is YFSETQ. Trimming removed 4 bases at V and 1 base at J, with 17 bases between. Method: immunoSEQ multiplex PCR; TCRdb's copy keeps in-frame clones and lacks some. The sample has about 410,000 clones; approximately 91% are singletons.

This chain uses TRBV5-1 with TRBJ1-2; D might be TRBD1 (5 bases). The source was peripheral blood, collected in a trial of Ad26.COV2.S vaccine versus placebo. The TCR was taken from a person between 18 and 60 years old who received the Ad26.COV2.S COVID-19 vaccine or a placebo. The CDR3 protein is CASSGAGWGFNYGYTF. CDR3 bases: TGCGCCAGCAGCGGAGCAGGGTGGGGATTTAACTATGGCTACACCTTC.